These 32 T cell receptor beta chains were sequenced from one sample in a study of T cells in Graves' hyperthyroidism and ophthalmopathy. The TCR beta CDR3 regions underwent amplification using RNA transcripts as the source. Using the HTBI primer set, a first-round RT-PCR was run on the TCR CDR3. TCRdb re-called the multiplex PCR reads with MiXCR, one entry per CDR3 protein. The sample has fewer than 700,000 distinct CDR3 sequences; approximately 17% are singletons. The specimen was blood. All receptors come from a young woman with Graves' ophthalmopathy.

This sequence joins TRBV30 and TRBJ1-3; D unclear. Germline values: CDR1 GTSNPN, CDR2 SVGIG (reference sequence). The CDR3 is made up of 13 amino acids. Between the trimmed V and J ends, which lost 4 bases and 4 bases, there was a span of 11 bases. CDR3 loop: CAWNPVSGNTIYF. CDR3 nucleotide sequence: TGTGCCTGGAACCCGGTCTCCGGAAACACCATATATTTT.

The gene calls are TRBV5-1 and TRBJ2-7; 10 bases are a match to TRBD1. The V and J ends lost 1 base and 5 bases, in that order; junction bases with no gene match: 6. This CDR3 region has 15 residues. The germline V gene encodes CDR1 SGHRS and CDR2 YFSETQ. CDR3 sequence: CASSLYGTGVHEQYF. The CDR3 DNA reads as TGCGCCAGCAGCTTGTATGGGACAGGGGTACACGAGCAGTACTTC.

The CDR3 reads CASSLNGARDYGYTF. The CDR3 nucleotides are TGTGCCAGCAGTTTAAACGGCGCCAGGGACTATGGCTACACCTTC. This rearrangement joins TRBV12-3 or TRBV12-4 to TRBJ1-2; D is possibly TRBD1 (5 bases). This CDR3 comprises 15 residues. The V end lost 2 bases, the J end lost 3 bases, and 13 bases lay between the germline ends.

In its sample, this clonotype was seen a few times. This chain connects TRBV28 to TRBJ1-2; the D gene is possibly TRBD1 (5 bases). V was cut by 5 bases and J by 4 bases, with 11 bases left in between. CDR1 and CDR2 from the germline V gene are MDHEN and SYDVKM. The CDR3 extends over 13 amino acids. CDR3: CASSPGNLYGYTF. CDR3 DNA sequence: TGTGCCAGCAGTCCAGGGAACCTCTATGGCTACACCTTC.

This clonotype was recorded many times. The chain uses TRBV7-4 and TRBJ1-1; D is uncertain. This CDR3 contains 15 residues. V was trimmed by 4 bases and J by 3 bases, leaving 15 bases between them. CDR1 and CDR2 from the germline V gene are SGHVT and SQSDAQ. The CDR3 protein is CASSSLRRTDTEAFF. For the CDR3, the DNA is TGTGCCAGCAGCTCACTCAGACGGACTGACACTGAAGCTTTCTTT.

This clonotype was seen many times. The genes are TRBV6-1 and TRBJ1-1; no reliable D call. CDR1 MNHNS and CDR2 SASEGT come from the germline V gene. V lost 3 bases and J lost 12, with 14 bases in between. CDR3 length equals 12 residues. The CDR3 nucleotides read TGTGCCAGCAGTGACGGGCCCGGCGGGTCTTTCTTT. Amino acids: CASSDGPGGSFF.

This clonotype came up many times. V usage is TRBV3-1 and J usage is TRBJ2-3; TRBD1 is a possible D gene (6 bases). CDR3 length: 15 amino acids. CDR1 is LGHDT and CDR2 is YNNKEL in the germline V gene (reference sequence). V gave up 2 bases and J gave up 2 bases, with 11 bases separating them. The CDR3 sequence is CASSQSGATTDTQYF. The CDR3 DNA reads TGTGCCAGCAGCCAATCAGGGGCTACCACAGATACGCAGTATTTT.

The genes are TRBV7-2 and TRBJ1-1; the D is unclear. This CDR3 has 14 residues. V was pared by 5 bases and J by 6 bases, with 16 bases between. Germline lookup yields CDR1 SGHTA and CDR2 FQGNSA. The CDR3 nucleotides are TGTGCCAGCAGCCGGGCGGTCGGCGTCTCTGAAGCTTTCTTT. Translation gives CASSRAVGVSEAFF.

This clonotype was recorded a few times. A much larger clone lies one base from this, so it may be a read error. The V call is TRBV28, the J call TRBJ1-2; tentative D call: TRBD1 (5 bases). Germline CDR1 MDHEN, CDR2 SYDVKM. Trimming took off 5 bases at V and 4 bases at J, with 11 bases between the two ends. CDR3 size: 13 residues. CDR3 nucleotides: TGTGCCAGCAGTGAATTCGGGGCCTATGGCTACACCTTC. It translates to CASSEFGAYGYTF.

In its sample, this clonotype was seen many times. The rearrangement joins TRBV7-3 to TRBJ2-3; TRBD2 is a possible D gene (6 bases). The germline CDR1 and CDR2 sequences are SGHTA and FQGTGA. Deletions cut 5 bases from V and 5 bases from J, with 11 bases between. This CDR3 is built from 13 residues. Written as DNA, the CDR3 is TGTGCCAGCAGCCCGGGGGTGTTAGATACGCAGTATTTT. Translated: CASSPGVLDTQYF.

This clonotype has at least ten counts. The rearrangement links TRBV27 to TRBJ1-1; 9 nucleotides line up with TRBD1. J lost 4 bases, V lost 6 bases, and 12 bases had no gene match. Germline V gene data show CDR1 as MNHEY and CDR2 as SMNVEV (reference sequence). This CDR3 has 16 residues. CDR3 sequence: CASSLIWTGAGTEAFF. In DNA form, the CDR3 reads TGTGCCAGCAGCCTAATTTGGACAGGGGCGGGCACTGAAGCTTTCTTT.

This clonotype was detected ten times or more. The chain combines TRBV28 with TRBJ2-1; 7 bases are a match to TRBD1. Germline V CDR1 and CDR2: MDHEN, SYDVKM. Germline trimming cut 8 bases from V and 10 bases from J; bases unmatched to any gene: 11. The CDR3 covers 13 residues. The DNA of the CDR3 is TGTGCCAGCGAGGGACAGTCCTTGATGGAGCAGTTCTTC. It specifies CASEGQSLMEQFF.

The J gene is TRBJ1-2, the V gene TRBV28; D is possibly TRBD1 (5 bases). Germline lookup yields CDR1 MDHEN and CDR2 SYDVKM. CDR3 length: 14 amino acids. The V and J ends lost 3 bases and 3 bases respectively, with 11 bases between them. CDR3 coding DNA: TGTGCCAGCAGTTTTGCCGGGACGGACTATGGCTACACCTTC. It specifies CASSFAGTDYGYTF.

This clonotype was seen at least ten times. This chain connects TRBV10-3 to TRBJ1-1, with 8 bases fitting TRBD1. This CDR3 spans 14 amino acids. The germline V gene encodes CDR1 ENHRY and CDR2 SYGVKD. V dropped 4 bases and J dropped 1; count of bases not matched to a gene: 2. DNA for the CDR3: TGTGCCATCAGTGTAGGACAGGGGAACACTGAAGCTTTCTTT. Translating it yields CAISVGQGNTEAFF.

This clonotype was seen a few times. The rearrangement links TRBV2 to TRBJ2-1; 9 nucleotides line up with TRBD2. The CDR3 loop spans 15 amino acids. Trimming at V came to 6 bases and at J to 8 bases, leaving 11 bases not matched to a gene. The germline V gene has CDR1 SNHLY and CDR2 FYNNEI. This CDR3 reads CASRNQTSGWDEQFF. The CDR3 DNA sequence: TGTGCCAGCAGAAACCAAACTAGCGGGTGGGATGAGCAGTTCTTC.

This clonotype was seen ten or more times. This chain links TRBV2 with TRBJ1-1; a possible D gene is TRBD1 (5 bases). Germline values: CDR1 SNHLY, CDR2 FYNNEI. The CDR3 length is 13 residues. V shed 11 bases and J shed 1 base, with 14 bases lying between them. This chain's CDR3 is CAHGEGRNTEAFF. The CDR3 coding sequence is TGTGCCCATGGGGAGGGGCGGAACACTGAAGCTTTCTTT.

This clonotype was recorded at least ten times. The genes are TRBV28 and TRBJ1-2, with D perhaps matching TRBD1 (5 bases). The CDR3 spans 14 residues. The V gene lost 2 bases and the J gene lost 4 bases, with 11 bases spanning the gap. The V gene's germline CDR1 is MDHEN and CDR2 SYDVKM. The CDR3 DNA reads TGTGCCAGCAGTTTACAGGGTGGTATCTATGGCTACACCTTC. Protein sequence: CASSLQGGIYGYTF.

The rearrangement joins TRBV3-1 to TRBJ2-1; TRBD2 might be the D (6 bases). The V gene lost 1 base and the J gene lost 9 bases, with 16 bases spanning the gap. This CDR3 comprises 15 residues. Looked up from germline, CDR1 is LGHDT and CDR2 is YNNKEL (reference sequence). The CDR3 DNA sequence: TGTGCCAGCAGCCAAGGACTAGGGACCCCCGGTGAGCAGTTCTTC. Translation gives CASSQGLGTPGEQFF.

This clonotype was picked up a small number of times. The chain recombines TRBV4-2 with TRBJ1-6, with D uncertain. Deletions cut 4 bases from V and 7 bases from J, with 5 bases between. The germline CDR1 and CDR2 sequences are LGHNA and YNFKEQ. This CDR3 is built from 12 residues. CDR3 in amino acids: CASSPINSPLHF. The CDR3 DNA sequence: TGTGCCAGCAGCCCCATCAATTCACCCCTCCACTTT.

V usage is TRBV19 and J usage is TRBJ1-5, with a possible D match to TRBD1 (6 bases). V was trimmed by 3 bases and J by 2 bases, leaving 11 bases between them. In germline, CDR1 is LNHDA, CDR2 SQIVND (reference sequence). This CDR3 has 15 amino acids. The CDR3 DNA follows: TGTGCCAGTAGTATTTCCTCAGGGGGCAATCAGCCCCAGCATTTT. This gives the protein CASSISSGGNQPQHF.

This clonotype was seen many times. This chain links TRBV3-1 with TRBJ1-1; D ambiguous. V dropped 2 bases and J dropped 2 bases, with 15 bases sitting between them. The CDR3 has 16 residues. Germline-derived CDR1 and CDR2 are LGHDT and YNNKEL (reference sequence). The CDR3: CASSQRPLGANTEAFF. The CDR3 coding sequence is TGTGCCAGCAGCCAAAGACCCCTTGGAGCCAACACTGAAGCTTTCTTT. The variable domain in full, with the rest retrieved from reference TRBV3-1 and TRBJ1-1, is DTAVSQTPKYLVTQMGNDKSIKCEQNLGHDTMYWYKQDSKKFLKIMFSYNNKELIINETVPNRFSPKSPDKAHLNLHINSLELGDSAVYFCASSQRPLGANTEAFFGQGTRLTVV.

CDR3 nucleotide sequence: TGTGCCAGCAGATCGGGAGCGGGAGTCTCCTACGAGCAGTACTTC. It yields the protein CASRSGAGVSYEQYF. The V call is TRBV14, the J call TRBJ2-7; 8 bases are shared with TRBD2. This CDR3 has 15 residues. Looked up from germline, CDR1 is SGHDN and CDR2 is FVKESK. The V gene end was trimmed by 6 bases and the J gene end by 0 bases; junction bases not matched to a gene: 7.

In its sample, this clonotype was seen a few times. The J gene is TRBJ2-3, the V gene TRBV20-1, with D uncertain. V lost 0 bases to trimming and J lost 0 bases, with 10 bases between them. The CDR3 totals 15 residues. The germline CDR1 and CDR2 sequences are DFQATT and SNEGSKA (reference sequence). The CDR3 nucleotides are TGCAGTGCTAGAGATAGTTCCCCTAGCACAGATACGCAGTATTTT. The encoded protein is CSARDSSPSTDTQYF.

This clonotype has a count of ten or more. As DNA, the CDR3 is TGCAGTGCTAGAGATAGGCGGGGTGGAAACACCATATATTTT. As protein: CSARDRRGGNTIYF. The chain has TRBV20-1 and TRBJ1-3, with D hard to call. V was trimmed by 0 bases and J by 3 bases, leaving 9 bases between them. CDR1 and CDR2 from the germline V gene are DFQATT and SNEGSKA (reference sequence). CDR3 length: 14 amino acids.

As concerns this clonotype: Being one base from a much bigger clone, this may be a read error. The V gene is TRBV11-2, the J gene TRBJ2-5; 8 bases align to TRBD2. J was trimmed by 5 bases and V by 3 bases; bases with no gene match: 8. Germline CDR1 is SGHAT and CDR2 is FQNNGV. The CDR3 contains 15 residues. CDR3 DNA sequence: TGTGCCAGCAGCTTGGAGCGGACTAGCAGGGAGACCCAGTACTTC. It encodes CASSLERTSRETQYF.

The chain combines TRBV28 with TRBJ2-1, with 13 bases matching TRBD2. The V segment lost 2 bases and the J segment 9 bases; nucleotides outside the gene matches: 4. Germline assignment: CDR1 MDHEN and CDR2 SYDVKM. The CDR3 is 15 amino acids. DNA for the CDR3: TGTGCCAGCAGTTTAGGACTAGCGGGAGTAAGTGAGCAGTTCTTC. As protein: CASSLGLAGVSEQFF. Supplemented by reference TRBV28 and TRBJ2-1, the full variable domain reads DVKVTQSSRYLVKRTGEKVFLECVQDMDHENMFWYRQDPGLGLRLIYFSYDVKMKEKGDIPEGYSVSREKKERFSLILESASTNQTSMYLCASSLGLAGVSEQFFGPGTRLTVL.

This clonotype was detected ten times or more. This sequence joins TRBV28 and TRBJ2-7; a weak D match, TRBD2 (6 bases). The V gene lost 6 bases and the J gene lost 3 bases, with 12 bases spanning the gap. The CDR3 totals 13 residues. Germline V gene lookup returns CDR1 MDHEN and CDR2 SYDVKM. CDR3 sequence: CASSLTGDYEQYF. The CDR3 DNA follows: TGTGCCAGCAGCTTAACGGGAGACTACGAGCAGTACTTC.

The rearrangement uses TRBV19 and TRBJ1-5; no clear D gene. CDR1 LNHDA and CDR2 SQIVND come from the germline V gene (reference sequence). V was pared by 6 bases and J by 9 bases, with 15 bases between. The CDR3 sequence is 13 residues long. CDR3 sequence reads: CASRGGIGLPQHF. The CDR3 DNA is TGTGCCAGTAGAGGTGGGATTGGCCTGCCCCAGCATTTT.

The sample holds many counts of this clonotype. The chain carries TRBV7-2 and TRBJ2-7; TRBD1 aligns across 12 bases. The CDR3 runs 12 residues. V shed 11 bases, J shed 7 bases, and the junction held 6 bases outside the gene matches. Germline V gene data show CDR1 as SGHTA and CDR2 as FQGNSA. CDR3 DNA: TGTGCCTGGGGACAGGGGGCAAGGGAGCAGTACTTC. Its translation is CAWGQGAREQYF.

Details on this clonotype: A junction boundary mismatches the germline segment, possibly from a read error. The genes are TRBV2 and TRBJ1-4; 11 bases agree with TRBD1. Per the germline V gene, CDR1 is SNHLY and CDR2 is FYNNEI. The CDR3 is 15 amino acids. The DNA for the CDR3 is TGTGCCAGCAGATCCCGGACAGGGGGCCTTGAAAAACCGTTTTTT. Its protein is CASRSRTGGLEKPFF.

This clonotype was seen only a few times. The rearrangement links TRBV9 to TRBJ2-7; D is ambiguous. Germline assignment: CDR1 SGDLS and CDR2 YYNGEE. Trimming cost V 3 bases and J 2 bases, with 15 bases left between them. The CDR3 is 15 amino acids. The CDR3 is CASSAQAVGAYEQYF. The DNA of the CDR3 is TGTGCCAGCAGCGCGCAAGCTGTTGGAGCCTACGAGCAGTACTTC.

This clonotype was seen ten or more times. V and J are TRBV28 and TRBJ1-1, with D possibly matching TRBD1 (6 bases). Trimming removed 6 bases from V and 6 bases from J, with 14 bases in between. The CDR3 sequence is 13 residues long. The germline gives CDR1 MDHEN, CDR2 SYDVKM. CDR3 protein: CASRQGSRAEAFF. The CDR3 bases are TGTGCCAGCAGGCAGGGGAGTAGGGCTGAAGCTTTCTTT.